Only a few counts were recorded for the clone carrying this T cell receptor beta chain. A second PCR of 7 to 11 cycles used a sample-barcoded 5' primer and a J-beta primer mix. Each CDR3 protein gets one entry after TCRdb re-called the 5' RACE reads with MiXCR. This table holds around 1,000,000 distinct CDR3 sequences, under 40% found once. This CDR3 spans 16 amino acids. Germline lookup yields CDR1 LGHNA and CDR2 YSLEER. Trimming pared 2 bases from V and 0 bases from J, leaving 11 bases between. This sample was taken from a study of blood T cells in healthy people across ages. The chain recombines TRBV4-3 with TRBJ1-3; possible D gene TRBD1, 5 bases. This TCR was recovered from a man in his late teens or twenties in good health. The sample was blood. This chain's CDR3 is CASSQWMGDSGNTIYF. Written as DNA, the CDR3 is TGCGCCAGCAGCCAATGGATGGGGGACTCTGGAAACACCATATATTTT.